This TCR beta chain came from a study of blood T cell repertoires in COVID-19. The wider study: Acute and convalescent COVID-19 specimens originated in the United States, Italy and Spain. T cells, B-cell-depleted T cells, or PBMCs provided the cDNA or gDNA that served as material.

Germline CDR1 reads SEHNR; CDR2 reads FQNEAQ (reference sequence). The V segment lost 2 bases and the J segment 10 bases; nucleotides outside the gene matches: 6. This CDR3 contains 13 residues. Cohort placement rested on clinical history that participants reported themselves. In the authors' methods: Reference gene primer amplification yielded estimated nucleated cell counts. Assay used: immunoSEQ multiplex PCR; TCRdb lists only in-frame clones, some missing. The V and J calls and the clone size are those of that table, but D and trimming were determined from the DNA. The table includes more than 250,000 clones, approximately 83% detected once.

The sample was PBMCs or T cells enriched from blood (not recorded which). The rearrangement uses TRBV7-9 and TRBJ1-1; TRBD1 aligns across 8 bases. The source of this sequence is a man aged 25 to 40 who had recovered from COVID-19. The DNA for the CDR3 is TGTGCCAGCAGCTTACTGGGACAGGTTGTAGCTTTCTTT. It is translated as CASSLLGQVVAFF.